The 15 T cell receptor beta chains listed next were all sequenced from one sample in a study of cytomegalovirus exposure and HLA in healthy donors. Vbeta (60) and Jbeta (13) primers were used in the PCR. Libraries were prepared by immunoSEQ multiplex PCR; TCRdb keeps only in-frame clonotypes and omits some of them. The table has about 98,000 clones, 65% to 80% seen once. Sequenced sample: PBMCs. All receptors derive from a man aged 55 to 69 in good health and CMV-seropositive.

This clone appeared a single time. The genes are TRBV23-1 and TRBJ2-2; 11 nucleotides line up with TRBD1. TRBV23-1 is an ORF for which the function is uncertain. The CDR3 length is 17 residues. J was trimmed by 3 bases and V by 2 bases; bases with no gene match: 5. DNA for the CDR3: TGCGCCAGCAGTCAAACCCGGACAGGGGGCGACACCGGGGAGCTGTTTTTT. It yields the protein CASSQTRTGGDTGELFF.

The V gene is TRBV30, the J gene TRBJ2-7, with 7 bases that match TRBD1. Germline values: CDR1 GTSNPN, CDR2 SVGIG (reference sequence). V dropped 3 bases and J dropped 2; count of bases not matched to a gene: 10. The CDR3 spans 15 residues. The CDR3 protein is CAWRPRAGGAYEQYF. The CDR3 coding sequence is TGTGCCTGGAGGCCTCGTGCAGGGGGAGCCTACGAGCAGTACTTC.

The chain uses TRBV19 and TRBJ1-6; D gene ambiguous. Deletions cut 4 bases from V and 8 bases from J, with 12 bases between. The CDR3 has 14 residues. Per germline, CDR1 LNHDA and CDR2 SQIVND (reference sequence). The DNA for the CDR3 is TGTGCCAGTAGTAGAGGCAGTATGGATTCACCCCTCCACTTT. This translates into CASSRGSMDSPLHF.

The chain has TRBV5-4 and TRBJ1-1; TRBD1 might be the D (5 bases). CDR1 SGHNT and CDR2 YYREEE come from the germline V gene (reference sequence). V was cut by 3 bases and J by 1 base, with 7 bases left in between. The CDR3 consists of 13 residues. The CDR3 DNA reads TGTGCCAGCAGCTCGACAGAGAACACTGAAGCTTTCTTT. The encoded protein is CASSSTENTEAFF.

The chain joins TRBV5-6 to TRBJ1-3; D possibly corresponds to TRBD1 (5 bases). The CDR3 spans 14 residues. Germline values: CDR1 SGHDT, CDR2 YYEEEE. With 1 base removed from V and 4 bases from J, the gap between germline ends came to 9 bases. The CDR3 protein is CASSLLQGGNTIYF. CDR3 DNA: TGTGCCAGCAGCTTGCTCCAGGGAGGAAACACCATATATTTT. Full variable domain (rest looked up from reference TRBV5-6 and TRBJ1-3): DAGVTQSPTHLIKTRGQQVTLRCSPKSGHDTVSWYQQALGQGPQFIFQYYEEEERQRGNFPDRFSGHQFPNYSSELNVNALLLGDSALYLCASSLLQGGNTIYFGEGSWLTVV.

V and J are TRBV6-1 and TRBJ2-5; 7 nucleotides align to TRBD2. CDR1 and CDR2 from the germline V gene are MNHNS and SASEGT. Trimming at V came to 5 bases and at J to 5 bases, leaving 5 bases not matched to a gene. The CDR3 is made up of 13 amino acids. The chain's CDR3 is CASSTSAAETQYF. The CDR3 DNA sequence: TGTGCCAGCAGTACTAGCGCGGCGGAGACCCAGTACTTC.

The DNA of the CDR3 is TGCAGTGCTAGAGCTGGGGGCATGGGATACTTC. Translation gives CSARAGGMGYF. J is TRBJ2-7 and V is TRBV20-1, with a tentative D call TRBD1 (6 bases). The CDR3 covers 11 residues. The ends were cut back, 1 base at V and 13 bases at J, with 14 bases in the middle. Germline V gene data show CDR1 as DFQATT and CDR2 as SNEGSKA (reference sequence).

With regard to this clone: The junction does not match germline at one end; this may be a read error. V usage is TRBV7-9 and J usage is TRBJ2-7, with D maybe TRBD2 (6 bases). The CDR3 consists of 16 residues. Looked up from germline, CDR1 is SEHNR and CDR2 is FQNEAQ (reference sequence). The CDR3 DNA follows: TGTTCCAGCAGCTTAGGAGGGCTGGGGATCTCCTACGAGCAGTACTTC. Amino acids: CSSSLGGLGISYEQYF.

This chain connects TRBV7-9 to TRBJ2-2; D gene uncertain. V lost 3 bases, J lost 4 bases, and 9 bases lay in between. The CDR3 sequence is 14 residues long. Germline V gene data show CDR1 as SEHNR and CDR2 as FQNEAQ (reference sequence). The CDR3 loop reads CASSFGLGTGELFF. DNA of the CDR3: TGTGCCAGCAGCTTTGGGCTCGGCACCGGGGAGCTGTTTTTT.

This clone has a handful of counts. The V gene is TRBV6-1, the J gene TRBJ2-3; D possibly corresponds to TRBD1 (6 bases). Germline CDR1 and CDR2: MNHNS and SASEGT. V gave up 6 bases and J gave up 4 bases, with 8 bases separating them. CDR3 length: 12 residues. CDR3 region: CASSWGPDTQYF. The CDR3 bases are TGTGCCAGCAGCTGGGGGCCAGATACGCAGTATTTT.

CDR3 amino acids: CASSSGSGNTIYF. CDR3 DNA sequence: TGTGCCAGCAGTTCGGGGAGCGGAAACACCATATATTTT. The rearrangement joins TRBV27 to TRBJ1-3; D is unclear. The CDR3 covers 13 residues. The V gene lost 4 bases and the J gene lost 4 bases, with 8 bases spanning the gap. From germline, CDR1 is MNHEY and CDR2 SMNVEV (reference sequence).

The chain uses TRBV2 and TRBJ2-7; D remains unclear. This CDR3 is 15 amino acids long. V was trimmed by 1 base and J by 0 bases, leaving 10 bases between them. Looked up from germline, CDR1 is SNHLY and CDR2 is FYNNEI. Written as DNA, the CDR3 is TGTGCCAGCAGTGAAGTTCAGGTCCTCTCCTACGAGCAGTACTTC. Translating it yields CASSEVQVLSYEQYF.

The rearrangement joins TRBV7-9 to TRBJ2-7; no reliable D call. The CDR3 extends over 12 amino acids. V lost 5 bases and J lost 4, with 9 bases in between. Germline assignment: CDR1 SEHNR and CDR2 FQNEAQ (reference sequence). CDR3 residues: CASSILRYEQYF. CDR3 nucleotide sequence: TGTGCCAGCAGCATCCTACGGTACGAGCAGTACTTC.

The V call is TRBV7-6, the J call TRBJ2-7; the match to TRBD1 covers 9 bases. J gave up 5 bases and V 8 bases, and 7 bases lay outside the gene matches. The CDR3 consists of 13 residues. Per germline, CDR1 SGHVS and CDR2 FNYEAQ. The CDR3 DNA follows: TGTGCCAGCGGTCCGGGACAGGGAAACGAGCAGTACTTC. This translates into CASGPGQGNEQYF.

The J gene is TRBJ1-4, the V gene TRBV19; D perhaps matches TRBD1 (5 bases). The CDR3 consists of 15 residues. Trimming took 5 bases from V and 6 from J, leaving 16 bases between them. CDR1 is LNHDA and CDR2 is SQIVND in the germline V gene (reference sequence). For the CDR3, the DNA is TGTGCCAGTAGTGACTCACAGGTACCGGATGAAAAACTGTTTTTT. Amino acid sequence: CASSDSQVPDEKLFF.